This T cell receptor (beta chain) is drawn from a study of CD8 T cells in Susac syndrome. Study results and limitations: The TCR sequencing and HLA analysis in the study involved a relatively small number of individuals, as the study acknowledged.

Details on this clonotype: Its antigen is not known.

The authors sequenced TCR beta from blood CD8+ and CD4+ T cells. TEMRA cells were FACS-enriched, and CD8+ and CD4+ T cells were isolated negatively. V lost 6 bases, J lost 0 bases, and 8 bases stayed unmatched. The CDR3 consists of 16 residues. When the RNA was reverse transcribed, random hexamers were used with an input of roughly 0.45 to 1 ug. The CDR3 of TCR beta was amplified by immunoSEQ multiplex PCR across 54 Vbeta and 13 Jbeta. TCRdb re-analysed the immunoSEQ multiplex PCR reads in MiXCR, keeping a single row per CDR3 protein. The table lists 190,000 or so distinct CDR3 sequences, approximately 95% of them singletons.

The clonotype was recovered from a human donor with multiple sclerosis. Material for sequencing was CD4+ T cells from PBMCs. The gene calls are TRBV12-3 or TRBV12-4 and TRBJ1-2; 9 bases match TRBD1. CDR3 nucleotide sequence: TGTGCCAGCAGCCTGACAGGGGGAGGTACTAACTATGGCTACACCTTC. It is translated as CASSLTGGGTNYGYTF.